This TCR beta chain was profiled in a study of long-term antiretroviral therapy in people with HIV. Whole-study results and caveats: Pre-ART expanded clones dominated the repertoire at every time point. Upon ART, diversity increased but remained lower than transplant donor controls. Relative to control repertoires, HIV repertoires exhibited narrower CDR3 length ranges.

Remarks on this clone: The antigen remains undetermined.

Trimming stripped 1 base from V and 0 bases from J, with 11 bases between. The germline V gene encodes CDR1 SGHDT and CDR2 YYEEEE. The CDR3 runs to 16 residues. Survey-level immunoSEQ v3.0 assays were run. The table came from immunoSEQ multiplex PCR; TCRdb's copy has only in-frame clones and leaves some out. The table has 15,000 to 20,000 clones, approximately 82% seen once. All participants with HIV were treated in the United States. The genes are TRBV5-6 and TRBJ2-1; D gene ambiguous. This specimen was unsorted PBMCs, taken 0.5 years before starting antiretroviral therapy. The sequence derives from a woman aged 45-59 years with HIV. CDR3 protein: CASSLLVSSSYNEQFF. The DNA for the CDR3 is TGTGCCAGCAGCTTGTTGGTGTCGAGCTCCTACAATGAGCAGTTCTTC.